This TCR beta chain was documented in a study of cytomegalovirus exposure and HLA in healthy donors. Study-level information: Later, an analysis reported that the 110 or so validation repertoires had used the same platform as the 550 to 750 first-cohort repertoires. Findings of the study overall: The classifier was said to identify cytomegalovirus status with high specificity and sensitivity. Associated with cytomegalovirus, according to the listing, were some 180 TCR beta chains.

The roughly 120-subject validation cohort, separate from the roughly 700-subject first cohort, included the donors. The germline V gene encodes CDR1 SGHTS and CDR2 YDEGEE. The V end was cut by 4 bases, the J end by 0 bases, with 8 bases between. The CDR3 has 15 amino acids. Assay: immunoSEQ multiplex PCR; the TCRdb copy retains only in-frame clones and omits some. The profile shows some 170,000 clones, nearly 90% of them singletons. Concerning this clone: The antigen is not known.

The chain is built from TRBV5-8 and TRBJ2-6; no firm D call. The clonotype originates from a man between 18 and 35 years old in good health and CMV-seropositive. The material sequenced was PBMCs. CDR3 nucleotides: TGTGCCAGCAGCCGAACAGACTCTGGGGCCAACGTCCTGACTTTC. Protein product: CASSRTDSGANVLTF.